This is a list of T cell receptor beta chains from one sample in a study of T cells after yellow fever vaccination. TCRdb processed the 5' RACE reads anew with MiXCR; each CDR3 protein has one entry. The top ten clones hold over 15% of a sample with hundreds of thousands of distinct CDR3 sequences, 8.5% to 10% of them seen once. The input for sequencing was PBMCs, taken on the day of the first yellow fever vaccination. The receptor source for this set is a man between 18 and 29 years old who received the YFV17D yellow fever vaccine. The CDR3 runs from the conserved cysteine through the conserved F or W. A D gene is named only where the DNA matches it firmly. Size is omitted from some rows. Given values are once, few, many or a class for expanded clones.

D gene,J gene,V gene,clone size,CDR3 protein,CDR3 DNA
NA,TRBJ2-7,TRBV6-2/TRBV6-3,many,CASGGRVETYEQYF,TGTGCCAGCGGTGGACGAGTAGAAACCTACGAGCAGTACTTC
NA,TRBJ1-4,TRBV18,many,CASSRDWRWTNEKLFF,TGTGCCAGCTCACGGGATTGGAGGTGGACTAATGAAAAACTGTTTTTT
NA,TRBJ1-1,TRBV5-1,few,CASSSPALSTEAFF,TGCGCCAGCAGCTCCCCTGCCCTCTCCACTGAAGCTTTCTTT
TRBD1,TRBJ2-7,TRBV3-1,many,CASSQDTGGEQYF,TGTGCCAGCAGCCAAGATACAGGGGGCGAGCAGTACTTC
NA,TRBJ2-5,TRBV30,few,CAWDRGGAEGTQYF,TGTGCCTGGGACCGAGGAGGCGCAGAGGGGACCCAGTACTTC
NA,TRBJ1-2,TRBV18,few,CASSPETNRDYGYTF,TGTGCCAGCTCACCTGAAACCAACAGGGACTATGGCTACACCTTC
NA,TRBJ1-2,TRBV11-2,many,CASSLDRGGYGYTF,TGTGCCAGCAGCTTAGATCGGGGAGGCTATGGCTACACCTTC
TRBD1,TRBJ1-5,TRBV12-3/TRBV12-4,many,CASSLRAGTAPNQPQHF,TGTGCCAGCAGTTTACGGGCAGGGACAGCGCCCAATCAGCCCCAGCATTTT
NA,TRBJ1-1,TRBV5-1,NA,CASSSQGGYTEAFF,TGCGCCAGCAGCTCCCAGGGAGGGTATACTGAAGCTTTCTTT
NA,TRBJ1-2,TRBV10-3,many,CAIASGYGYTF,TGTGCCATCGCGTCGGGGTATGGCTACACCTTC
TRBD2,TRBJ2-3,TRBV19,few,CASKRLAAADTQYF,TGTGCCAGTAAAAGGCTAGCGGCCGCAGATACGCAGTATTTT
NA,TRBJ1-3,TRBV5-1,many,CASSLGFSGNTIYF,TGCGCCAGCAGCCTAGGGTTCTCTGGAAACACCATATATTTT
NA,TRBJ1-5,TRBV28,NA,CASKTGFNQPQHF,TGTGCCAGCAAAACAGGGTTCAATCAGCCCCAGCATTTT
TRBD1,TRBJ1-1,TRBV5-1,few,CASSLPEGGEAFF,TGCGCCAGCAGCTTACCGGAAGGGGGCGAAGCTTTCTTT